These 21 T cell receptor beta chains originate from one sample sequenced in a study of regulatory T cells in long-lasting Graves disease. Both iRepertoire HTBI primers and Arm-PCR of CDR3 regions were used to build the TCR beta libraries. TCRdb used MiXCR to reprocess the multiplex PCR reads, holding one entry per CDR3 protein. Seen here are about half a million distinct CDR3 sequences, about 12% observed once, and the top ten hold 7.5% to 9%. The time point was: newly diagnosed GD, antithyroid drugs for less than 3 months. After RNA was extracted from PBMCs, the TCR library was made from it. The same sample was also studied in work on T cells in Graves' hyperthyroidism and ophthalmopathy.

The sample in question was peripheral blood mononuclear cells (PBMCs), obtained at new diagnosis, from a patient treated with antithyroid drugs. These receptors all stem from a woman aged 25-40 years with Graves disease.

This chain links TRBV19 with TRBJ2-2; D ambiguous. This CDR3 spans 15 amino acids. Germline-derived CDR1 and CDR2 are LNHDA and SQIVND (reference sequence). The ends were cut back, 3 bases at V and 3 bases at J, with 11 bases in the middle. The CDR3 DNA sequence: TGTGCCAGTAGTATTTCACAGTCCTACACCGGGGAGCTGTTTTTT. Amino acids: CASSISQSYTGELFF.

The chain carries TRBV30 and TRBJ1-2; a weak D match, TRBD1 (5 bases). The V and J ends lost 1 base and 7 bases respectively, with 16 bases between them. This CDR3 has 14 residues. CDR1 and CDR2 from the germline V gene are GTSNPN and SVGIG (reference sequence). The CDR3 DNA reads TGTGCCTGGAGTGGGACTTATGAAGGGGTTGGCTACACCTTC. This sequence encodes CAWSGTYEGVGYTF.

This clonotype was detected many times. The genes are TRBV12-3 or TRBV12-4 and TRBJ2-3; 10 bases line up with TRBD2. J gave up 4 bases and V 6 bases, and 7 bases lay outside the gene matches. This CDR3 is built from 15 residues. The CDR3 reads CASRRPGTSADTQYF. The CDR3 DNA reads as TGTGCCAGCAGGAGACCCGGGACTAGCGCAGATACGCAGTATTTT.

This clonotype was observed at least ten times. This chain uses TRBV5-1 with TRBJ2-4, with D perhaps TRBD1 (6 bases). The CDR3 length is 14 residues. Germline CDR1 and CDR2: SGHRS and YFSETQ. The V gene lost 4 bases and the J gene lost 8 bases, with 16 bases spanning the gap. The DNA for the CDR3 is TGCGCCAGCAGCGTACAACGGGACACGGACATTCAGTACTTC. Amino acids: CASSVQRDTDIQYF.

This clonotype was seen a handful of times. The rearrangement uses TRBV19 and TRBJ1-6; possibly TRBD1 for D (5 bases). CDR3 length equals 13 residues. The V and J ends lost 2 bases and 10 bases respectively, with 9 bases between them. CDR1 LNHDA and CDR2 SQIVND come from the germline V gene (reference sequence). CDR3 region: CASSIYRDSPLHF. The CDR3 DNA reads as TGTGCCAGTAGTATATATAGGGACTCACCCCTCCACTTT.

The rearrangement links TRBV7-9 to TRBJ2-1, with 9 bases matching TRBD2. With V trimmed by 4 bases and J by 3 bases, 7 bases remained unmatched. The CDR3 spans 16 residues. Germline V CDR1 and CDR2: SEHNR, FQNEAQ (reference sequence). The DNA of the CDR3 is TGTGCCAGCAGCTCTTTAGCGGGAGTGGTCTACAATGAGCAGTTCTTC. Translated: CASSSLAGVVYNEQFF.

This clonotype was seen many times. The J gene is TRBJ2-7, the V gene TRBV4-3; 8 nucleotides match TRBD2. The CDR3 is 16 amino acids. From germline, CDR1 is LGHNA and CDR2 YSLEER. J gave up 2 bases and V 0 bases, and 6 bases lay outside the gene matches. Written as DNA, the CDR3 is TGCGCCAGCAGCCAAGATCGGGAGGGTTTTGCCTACGAGCAGTACTTC. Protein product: CASSQDREGFAYEQYF.

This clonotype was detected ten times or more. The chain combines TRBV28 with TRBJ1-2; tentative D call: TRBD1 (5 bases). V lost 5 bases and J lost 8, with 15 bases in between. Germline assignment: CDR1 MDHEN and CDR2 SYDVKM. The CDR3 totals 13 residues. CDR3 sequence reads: CASSLAQGQGYTF. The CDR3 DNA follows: TGTGCCAGCAGTCTCGCCCAGGGTCAAGGCTACACCTTC.

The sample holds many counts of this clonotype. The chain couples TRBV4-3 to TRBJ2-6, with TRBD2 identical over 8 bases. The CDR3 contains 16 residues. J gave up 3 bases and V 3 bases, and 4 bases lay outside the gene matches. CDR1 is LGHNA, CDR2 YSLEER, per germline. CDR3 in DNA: TGCGCCAGCAGCCACGGGAGGGCCTTTGGGGCCAACGTCCTGACTTTC. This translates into CASSHGRAFGANVLTF.

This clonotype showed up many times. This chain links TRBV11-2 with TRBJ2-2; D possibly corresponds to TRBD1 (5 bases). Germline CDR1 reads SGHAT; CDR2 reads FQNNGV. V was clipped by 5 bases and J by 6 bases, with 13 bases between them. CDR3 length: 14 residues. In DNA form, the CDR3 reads TGTGCCAGCAGCCCCCAGAGACAGTCCGGGGAGCTGTTTTTT. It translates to CASSPQRQSGELFF.

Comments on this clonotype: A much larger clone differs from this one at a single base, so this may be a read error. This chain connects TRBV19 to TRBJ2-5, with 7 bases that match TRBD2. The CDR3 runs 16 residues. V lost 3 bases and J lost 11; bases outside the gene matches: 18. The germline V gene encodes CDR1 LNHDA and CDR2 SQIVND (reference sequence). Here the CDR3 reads CASSILYAGAYNEQYF. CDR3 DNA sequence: TGTGCCAGTAGTATTCTTTATGCGGGAGCCTACAATGAGCAGTACTTC.

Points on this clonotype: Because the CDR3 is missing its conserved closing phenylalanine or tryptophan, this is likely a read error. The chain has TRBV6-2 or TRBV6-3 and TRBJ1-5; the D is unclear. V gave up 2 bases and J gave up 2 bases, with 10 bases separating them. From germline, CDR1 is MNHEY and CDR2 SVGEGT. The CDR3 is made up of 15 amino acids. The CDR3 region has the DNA TGTGCCAGCAGTTACAATCACCAGGGCAATCAGCCCCAGCATCTT. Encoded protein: CASSYNHQGNQPQHL.

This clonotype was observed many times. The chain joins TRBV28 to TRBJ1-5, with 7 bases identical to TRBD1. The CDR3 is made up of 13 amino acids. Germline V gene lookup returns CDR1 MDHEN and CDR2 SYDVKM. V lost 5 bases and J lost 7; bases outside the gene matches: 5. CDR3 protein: CASSQGVGQPQHF. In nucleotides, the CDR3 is TGTGCCAGCAGTCAGGGGGTGGGGCAGCCCCAGCATTTT.

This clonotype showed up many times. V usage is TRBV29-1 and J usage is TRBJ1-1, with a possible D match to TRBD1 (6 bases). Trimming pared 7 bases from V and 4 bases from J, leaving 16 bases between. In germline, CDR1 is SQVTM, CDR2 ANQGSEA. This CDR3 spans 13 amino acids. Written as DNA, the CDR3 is TGCAGCGCTGATCAGGGGATGGGCACTGAAGCTTTCTTT. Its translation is CSADQGMGTEAFF.

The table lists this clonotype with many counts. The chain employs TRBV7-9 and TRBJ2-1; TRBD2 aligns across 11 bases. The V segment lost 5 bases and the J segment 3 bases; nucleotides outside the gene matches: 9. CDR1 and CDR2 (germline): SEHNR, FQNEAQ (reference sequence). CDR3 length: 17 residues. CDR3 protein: CASSPKIAGGNYNEQFF. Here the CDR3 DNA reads TGTGCCAGCAGCCCCAAAATAGCGGGAGGGAACTACAATGAGCAGTTCTTC.

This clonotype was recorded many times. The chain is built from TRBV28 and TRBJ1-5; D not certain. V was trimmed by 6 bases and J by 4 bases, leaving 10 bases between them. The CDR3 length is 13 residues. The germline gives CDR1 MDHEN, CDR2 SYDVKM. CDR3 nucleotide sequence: TGTGCCAGCAGGTTTACTCCGAATCAGCCCCAGCATTTT. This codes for CASRFTPNQPQHF. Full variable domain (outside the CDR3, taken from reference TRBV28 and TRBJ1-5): DVKVTQSSRYLVKRTGEKVFLECVQDMDHENMFWYRQDPGLGLRLIYFSYDVKMKEKGDIPEGYSVSREKKERFSLILESASTNQTSMYLCASRFTPNQPQHFGDGTRLSIL.

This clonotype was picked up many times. The CDR3 spells CASSSRTGGPRGTQYF. CDR3 DNA sequence: TGTGCCAGCAGCAGCCGGACAGGGGGCCCTCGGGGGACCCAGTACTTC. The rearrangement joins TRBV11-2 to TRBJ2-5, with 11 nucleotides matching TRBD1. This CDR3 has 16 residues. Germline CDR1 is SGHAT and CDR2 is FQNNGV. J lost 7 bases, V lost 5 bases, and 12 bases had no gene match. Combining the CDR3 with reference TRBV11-2 and TRBJ2-5 gives the whole variable domain EAGVAQSPRYKIIEKRQSVAFWCNPISGHATLYWYQQILGQGPKLLIQFQNNGVVDDSQLPKDRFSAERLKGVDSTLKIQPAKLEDSAVYLCASSSRTGGPRGTQYFGPGTRLLVL.

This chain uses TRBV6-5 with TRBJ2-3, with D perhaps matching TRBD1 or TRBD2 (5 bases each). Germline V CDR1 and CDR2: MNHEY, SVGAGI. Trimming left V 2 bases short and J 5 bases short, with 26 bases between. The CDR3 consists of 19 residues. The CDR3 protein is CASSYATGGGAPAGDTQYF. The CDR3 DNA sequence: TGTGCCAGCAGTTACGCCACGGGTGGGGGAGCGCCTGCCGGAGATACGCAGTATTTT.

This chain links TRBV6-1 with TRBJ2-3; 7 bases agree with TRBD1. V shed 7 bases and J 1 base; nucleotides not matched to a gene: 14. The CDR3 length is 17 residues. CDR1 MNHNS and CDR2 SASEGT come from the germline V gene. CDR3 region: CASTRQTTGSGTDTQYF. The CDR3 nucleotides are TGTGCCAGCACTCGCCAAACGACAGGGTCGGGCACAGATACGCAGTATTTT.

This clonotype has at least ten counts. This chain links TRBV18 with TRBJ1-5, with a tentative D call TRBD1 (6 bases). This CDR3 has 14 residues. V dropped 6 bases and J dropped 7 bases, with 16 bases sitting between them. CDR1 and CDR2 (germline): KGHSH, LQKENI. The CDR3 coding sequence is TGTGCCAGCTCCCCCACAGGGACGCGGCAGCCCCAGCATTTT. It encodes CASSPTGTRQPQHF.

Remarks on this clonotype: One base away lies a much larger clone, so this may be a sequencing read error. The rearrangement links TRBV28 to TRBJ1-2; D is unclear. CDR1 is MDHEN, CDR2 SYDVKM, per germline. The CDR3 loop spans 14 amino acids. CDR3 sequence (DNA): TGTGCCAGCACTCTAACCGGCAGCTACTATAGCTACACCTTC. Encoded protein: CASTLTGSYYSYTF.